These T cell receptor beta chains were read from a single sample in a study of PD-1 blockade in classical Hodgkin lymphoma. Libraries were prepared by immunoSEQ multiplex PCR; TCRdb keeps only in-frame clonotypes and omits some of them. The table lists about 35,000 clones, around 89% of them singletons. The specimen sequenced was CD4+ T cells from blood. The receptors come from a human donor with classical Hodgkin lymphoma. Each CDR3 is given with its conserved first and last residue. A D gene is named only where the DNA matches it firmly. Not every row has a clone size; where given, it reads once, few, many or a size class.

v_gene: TRBV9
d_gene: .
abundance: .
j_gene: TRBJ2-7
CDR3nt: TGTGCCAGCAGCGTAGAACTTTCCTACGAGCAGTACTTC
CDR3aa: CASSVELSYEQYF

v_gene: TRBV6-5
d_gene: TRBD1
abundance: .
j_gene: TRBJ2-5
CDR3nt: TGTGCCAGCAGTTACACCTACAGGGGCCTCCAAGAGACCCAGTACTTC
CDR3aa: CASSYTYRGLQETQYF

v_gene: TRBV2
d_gene: .
abundance: .
j_gene: TRBJ1-2
CDR3nt: TGTGCCAGCAGTGCTGACAGTTTATATGGCTACACCTTC
CDR3aa: CASSADSLYGYTF

v_gene: TRBV2
d_gene: TRBD1
abundance: .
j_gene: TRBJ1-2
CDR3nt: TGTGCCAGCAGGGCCGACAGGGGGCTTGGCTACACCTTC
CDR3aa: CASRADRGLGYTF

v_gene: TRBV30
d_gene: .
abundance: .
j_gene: TRBJ1-4
CDR3nt: TGTGCCTGGGGGAAGGCAGACACTACTAATGAAAAACTGTTTTTT
CDR3aa: CAWGKADTTNEKLFF

v_gene: TRBV9
d_gene: TRBD1
abundance: .
j_gene: TRBJ1-3
CDR3nt: TGTGCCAGCAGCAGACAGGGGGTCGATGGAAACACCATATATTTT
CDR3aa: CASSRQGVDGNTIYF

v_gene: TRBV5-1
d_gene: .
abundance: .
j_gene: TRBJ2-7
CDR3nt: TGCGAGGTTGGGGACAATCCCTACGAGCAGTACTTC
CDR3aa: CEVGDNPYEQYF

v_gene: TRBV29-1
d_gene: .
abundance: .
j_gene: TRBJ2-5
CDR3nt: TGCAGCGTTGAAGTACGCAGGGGGGGAGAGACCCAGTACTTC
CDR3aa: CSVEVRRGGETQYF

v_gene: TRBV7-2
d_gene: TRBD2
abundance: .
j_gene: TRBJ2-4
CDR3nt: TGTGCCAGCAGCTTATACGGACTAGCGGGGGGATTTGCCAAAAACATTCAGTACTTC
CDR3aa: CASSLYGLAGGFAKNIQYF

v_gene: TRBV19
d_gene: TRBD1
abundance: .
j_gene: TRBJ2-7
CDR3nt: TGTGCCAGTCGGAGGGGACAGGGAGGTTCGGCGGGGGATTACGAGCAGTACTTC
CDR3aa: CASRRGQGGSAGDYEQYF

v_gene: TRBV7-2
d_gene: TRBD2
abundance: .
j_gene: TRBJ2-1
CDR3nt: TGTGCCAGCAGCTCCAGACTAGCGGGGAAATCTAATGAGCAGTTCTTC
CDR3aa: CASSSRLAGKSNEQFF

v_gene: TRBV7-9
d_gene: .
abundance: .
j_gene: TRBJ1-1
CDR3nt: TGTGCCAGCAACCAACGGAGCACTGAAGCTTTCTTT
CDR3aa: CASNQRSTEAFF

v_gene: TRBV19
d_gene: TRBD1
abundance: .
j_gene: TRBJ1-1
CDR3nt: TGTGCCAGTAGCCCGAGGGGGCGCGATACTGAAGCTTTCTTT
CDR3aa: CASSPRGRDTEAFF

v_gene: TRBV11-3
d_gene: .
abundance: .
j_gene: TRBJ2-3
CDR3nt: TGTGCCAGCAGCTTCGGTGGAGGAGCTAGCACAGATACGCAGTATTTT
CDR3aa: CASSFGGGASTDTQYF

v_gene: TRBV9
d_gene: TRBD2
abundance: .
j_gene: TRBJ2-3
CDR3nt: TGTGCCAGCACCGAGACTAGCGGGGGCGAAGGGGATACGCAGTATTTT
CDR3aa: CASTETSGGEGDTQYF

v_gene: TRBV5-6
d_gene: .
abundance: .
j_gene: TRBJ2-1
CDR3nt: TGTGCCAGCAGCTTGGATCTGGGAGGCGATGAGCAGTTCTTC
CDR3aa: CASSLDLGGDEQFF

v_gene: TRBV5-6
d_gene: TRBD1
abundance: .
j_gene: TRBJ2-5
CDR3nt: TGTGCCAGCAGCCTCCGGGACAGGGTCCCTCAGACCCAGTACTTC
CDR3aa: CASSLRDRVPQTQYF

v_gene: TRBV19
d_gene: TRBD2
abundance: .
j_gene: TRBJ2-5
CDR3nt: TGTGCCAGTAGTATCCCCAGCGGGAGGACACAGAAAGAGACCCAGTACTTC
CDR3aa: CASSIPSGRTQKETQYF

v_gene: TRBV6-5
d_gene: TRBD1
abundance: .
j_gene: TRBJ1-1
CDR3nt: TGTGCCAGCAGGTTTGTCCAGGGGGCGATAGCTGAAGCTTTCTTT
CDR3aa: CASRFVQGAIAEAFF

v_gene: TRBV7-9
d_gene: .
abundance: .
j_gene: TRBJ1-3
CDR3nt: TGTGCCAGCAGCCAAGGGTTCTCTGGAAACACCATATATTTT
CDR3aa: CASSQGFSGNTIYF

v_gene: TRBV11-2
d_gene: .
abundance: .
j_gene: TRBJ2-1
CDR3nt: TGTGCCAGCAGCCGACCCGGGACTCTGTTCTACAATGAGCAGTTCTTC
CDR3aa: CASSRPGTLFYNEQFF

v_gene: TRBV30
d_gene: TRBD1
abundance: .
j_gene: TRBJ1-5
CDR3nt: TGTGCCTGGAACAGGGGGCAGGAACAGCCCCAGCATTTT
CDR3aa: CAWNRGQEQPQHF

v_gene: TRBV2
d_gene: TRBD2
abundance: .
j_gene: TRBJ2-1
CDR3nt: TGTGCCAGCAGTAGGACTAGCGGGAGCGATGAGCAGTTCTTC
CDR3aa: CASSRTSGSDEQFF

v_gene: TRBV4-1
d_gene: TRBD1
abundance: .
j_gene: TRBJ1-2
CDR3nt: TGCGCCAGCAGCCAACAGACAGGGGTAGCTGTAAGGGGCTACACCTTC
CDR3aa: CASSQQTGVAVRGYTF

v_gene: TRBV7-9
d_gene: .
abundance: few
j_gene: TRBJ1-5
CDR3nt: TGTGCCAGCAGCTTAGTTGAGGGGAATCAGCCCCAGCATTTT
CDR3aa: CASSLVEGNQPQHF

v_gene: TRBV7-6
d_gene: TRBD2
abundance: .
j_gene: TRBJ2-7
CDR3nt: TGTGCCAGCAGCTACGGGGCTAGCGGGGGGCCCTACGAGCAGTACTTC
CDR3aa: CASSYGASGGPYEQYF

v_gene: TRBV6-5
d_gene: .
abundance: .
j_gene: TRBJ2-2
CDR3nt: TGTGCCAGCAGTTATTTGGGGGCTGGCGGGGAGCTGTTTTTT
CDR3aa: CASSYLGAGGELFF

v_gene: TRBV19
d_gene: .
abundance: .
j_gene: TRBJ1-1
CDR3nt: TGTGCCAGTAGTATTTCCTGGGGGGCTGAAGCTTTCTTT
CDR3aa: CASSISWGAEAFF

v_gene: TRBV7-2
d_gene: .
abundance: .
j_gene: TRBJ1-5
CDR3nt: TGTGCCAGCAGCGCAGACCCTACAAGCAATCAGCCCCAGCATTTT
CDR3aa: CASSADPTSNQPQHF

v_gene: TRBV15
d_gene: .
abundance: .
j_gene: TRBJ1-5
CDR3nt: TGTGCCACCAGCAGAGAGTCCGTCTCCAGCAATCAGCCCCAGCATTTT
CDR3aa: CATSRESVSSNQPQHF

v_gene: TRBV6-5
d_gene: .
abundance: .
j_gene: TRBJ2-3
CDR3nt: TGTGCCAGCAGTTACTCGAATCAGGGAAAAACAGATACGCAGTATTTT
CDR3aa: CASSYSNQGKTDTQYF

v_gene: TRBV29-1
d_gene: .
abundance: .
j_gene: TRBJ2-7
CDR3nt: TGCAGCGTTGAAGGGGGTTGGGGCGAGCAGTACTTC
CDR3aa: CSVEGGWGEQYF

v_gene: TRBV2
d_gene: .
abundance: .
j_gene: TRBJ1-5
CDR3nt: TGTGCCAGCAGTGAAGGGGCCGGTCAGCCCCAGCATTTT
CDR3aa: CASSEGAGQPQHF

v_gene: TRBV25-1
d_gene: .
abundance: .
j_gene: TRBJ1-1
CDR3nt: TGTGCCAGCAGAAGCCTACTAACAGGGTCGGGAGCTTTCTTT
CDR3aa: CASRSLLTGSGAFF

v_gene: TRBV5-1
d_gene: TRBD1
abundance: .
j_gene: TRBJ1-1
CDR3nt: TGCGCCAGATTGGGACAGGCGAACACTGAAGCTTTCTTT
CDR3aa: CARLGQANTEAFF

v_gene: TRBV5-1
d_gene: .
abundance: .
j_gene: TRBJ2-6
CDR3nt: TGCGCCAGCAGCTCCTCCGGCGGGGTGGCTGGGGCCAACGTCCTGACTTTC
CDR3aa: CASSSSGGVAGANVLTF

v_gene: TRBV2
d_gene: .
abundance: .
j_gene: TRBJ2-6
CDR3nt: TGTGCCCCCCTCTCTGGGGCCAACGTCCTGACTTTC
CDR3aa: CAPLSGANVLTF

v_gene: TRBV6-5
d_gene: .
abundance: .
j_gene: TRBJ1-6
CDR3nt: TGTGCCAGCGGCTCCTATAATTCACCCCTCCACTTT
CDR3aa: CASGSYNSPLHF

v_gene: TRBV30
d_gene: .
abundance: .
j_gene: TRBJ1-2
CDR3nt: TGTGCCTGGAGTGGGGGTACCTATGGCTACACCTTC
CDR3aa: CAWSGGTYGYTF